A selection of T cell receptor beta chains follows, all from one sample in a study of spatial heterogeneity in lung cancer. Each CDR3 protein gets one entry after TCRdb re-called the 5' RACE reads with MiXCR. This sample has tens of thousands of distinct CDR3 sequences, with 6.5% to 8% found just once. Sequenced here: PBMCs, sampled at surgery. The receptors shown here come from a female donor with early-stage non-small cell lung cancer. CDR3s include the opening cysteine and the closing phenylalanine or tryptophan. The D gene is left open where the match is weak. Part of the rows lack a size; the others show once, few, many or a class for expanded clones.

DNA: TGTGCCAGCAGTTCTTTCAGGGGGCGCAGACTCGAAGGGGCCAACGTCCTGACTTTC; CDR3: CASSSFRGRRLEGANVLTF; V: TRBV28; D: TRBD1; J: TRBJ2-6; size: many
DNA: TGTGCCAGCAGCTTATACGGGGGGGCAGTAGAGACCCAGTACTTC; CDR3: CASSLYGGAVETQYF; V: TRBV7-2; D: TRBD2; J: TRBJ2-5; size: -
DNA: TGTGCCAGCAGGACTAGCGGGGGTTCCGCTTACGAGCAGTACTTC; CDR3: CASRTSGGSAYEQYF; V: TRBV28; D: TRBD2; J: TRBJ2-7; size: many
DNA: TGTGCCAGCAGCTCCCGTGTCCCCAATGAGCAGTTCTTC; CDR3: CASSSRVPNEQFF; V: TRBV7-2; D: -; J: TRBJ2-1; size: few
DNA: TGTGCCAGCAGCTTAGGTCCCACAGGGGGACCTGGAAACACCATATATTTT; CDR3: CASSLGPTGGPGNTIYF; V: TRBV11-2; D: TRBD1; J: TRBJ1-3; size: -
DNA: TGTGCCAGCAGGCATTCAATAGGTTTTGGTGAAAAACTGTTTTTT; CDR3: CASRHSIGFGEKLFF; V: TRBV7-9; D: -; J: TRBJ1-4; size: many
DNA: TGTGCCAGCAGTTTACTAGCCGAAGAGACCCAGTACTTC; CDR3: CASSLLAEETQYF; V: TRBV27; D: -; J: TRBJ2-5; size: -
DNA: TGTGCCAGCAGCTTAAGCGGGCACAGGGTAGGAGGCGGGGAGCTGTTTTTT; CDR3: CASSLSGHRVGGGELFF; V: TRBV21-1; D: -; J: TRBJ2-2; size: many
DNA: TGTGCCAGCAGCTCCTTCTGGAGGGCGGGCCGTGAGCAGTTCTTC; CDR3: CASSSFWRAGREQFF; V: TRBV13; D: -; J: TRBJ2-1; size: -
DNA: TGTGCCAGCAGCCCCCAGAATAGCGGGGGCACAGATACGCAGTATTTT; CDR3: CASSPQNSGGTDTQYF; V: TRBV11-2; D: TRBD2; J: TRBJ2-3; size: -
DNA: TGTGCTAGTGGTTTGGGGGGGCGAGGAGATACGCAGTATTTT; CDR3: CASGLGGRGDTQYF; V: TRBV12-5; D: -; J: TRBJ2-3; size: few
DNA: TGTGCCAGTAGTCCCCAACAGGGCGAGCAGTTCTTC; CDR3: CASSPQQGEQFF; V: TRBV19; D: -; J: TRBJ2-1; size: -
DNA: TGCAGCGTTGAATGGGCTCTCGGAGAAGCTTTCTTT; CDR3: CSVEWALGEAFF; V: TRBV29-1; D: -; J: TRBJ1-1; size: few
DNA: TGCAGCGTTGAGGGCTCCGGGGCCAACGTCCTGACTTTC; CDR3: CSVEGSGANVLTF; V: TRBV29-1; D: -; J: TRBJ2-6; size: many
DNA: TGTGCCAGCCCTCCAAGCGGGGGGGCGCTGAATGAGCAGTTCTTC; CDR3: CASPPSGGALNEQFF; V: TRBV11-2; D: TRBD2; J: TRBJ2-1; size: many
DNA: TGTGCCAGCAGTTACGGATCAGGGACAATAAAAGAGACCCAGTACTTC; CDR3: CASSYGSGTIKETQYF; V: TRBV6-6; D: -; J: TRBJ2-5; size: few
DNA: TGTGCCAGCAGTGAAGCAGCAGCACAAGAGACCCAGTACTTC; CDR3: CASSEAAAQETQYF; V: TRBV2; D: -; J: TRBJ2-5; size: many
DNA: TGCAGCGTTGAAACCGGGACAGACTCCTACGAGCAGTACTTC; CDR3: CSVETGTDSYEQYF; V: TRBV29-1; D: TRBD1; J: TRBJ2-7; size: -
DNA: TGTGCCAGCAGCCTAGGGGGAAGCGCAGATACGCAGTATTTT; CDR3: CASSLGGSADTQYF; V: TRBV12-3/TRBV12-4; D: -; J: TRBJ2-3; size: many
DNA: TGTGCCACCAGTGCGTCCGGGGAGCTGTTTTTT; CDR3: CATSASGELFF; V: TRBV24-1; D: -; J: TRBJ2-2; size: -
DNA: TGTGCCAGCAGCCTTCGGCTAAAATCGGGGAACACTGAAGCTTTCTTT; CDR3: CASSLRLKSGNTEAFF; V: TRBV11-2; D: -; J: TRBJ1-1; size: many
DNA: TGTGCCACCACGATTTGGTCGACACCAGAAGCTGGGGCCAACGTCCTGACTTTC; CDR3: CATTIWSTPEAGANVLTF; V: TRBV24-1; D: -; J: TRBJ2-6; size: many
DNA: TGTGCCAGCAGCATAGCGGGGCGAACAGATACGCAGTATTTT; CDR3: CASSIAGRTDTQYF; V: TRBV6-2/TRBV6-3; D: TRBD2; J: TRBJ2-3; size: -
DNA: TGCGCCAGCAGCTTGTTTGATGAAGCAGGGGAGCAGTACTTC; CDR3: CASSLFDEAGEQYF; V: TRBV5-1; D: -; J: TRBJ2-7; size: few
DNA: TGTGCCAGTAGTATGGACAGGATTGCCACCTACGAGCAGTACTTC; CDR3: CASSMDRIATYEQYF; V: TRBV19; D: TRBD1; J: TRBJ2-7; size: few
DNA: TGCAGTGTTTCTCCGGGACACAGCAATCAGCCCCAGCATTTT; CDR3: CSVSPGHSNQPQHF; V: TRBV20-1; D: -; J: TRBJ1-5; size: many
DNA: TGTGCCCTCGGGGGGCTCGGGGCCAACGTCCTGACTTTC; CDR3: CALGGLGANVLTF; V: TRBV7-8; D: -; J: TRBJ2-6; size: few
DNA: TGTGCCAGCAATGGCAGGGCTGACACCGGGGAGCTGTTTTTT; CDR3: CASNGRADTGELFF; V: TRBV27; D: -; J: TRBJ2-2; size: many
DNA: TGTGCCAGTGGGTGGACGGAGCGCACTGGCCTGACTTTC; CDR3: CASGWTERTGLTF; V: TRBV19; D: -; J: TRBJ2-6; size: many
DNA: TGCGCCAGCAGCTTGCTCGATGCCAAAAACATTCAGTACTTC; CDR3: CASSLLDAKNIQYF; V: TRBV5-1; D: -; J: TRBJ2-4; size: many
DNA: TGCGCCAGCAGCCCCTCCTCGATCTGGGGGACTGAAGCTTTCTTT; CDR3: CASSPSSIWGTEAFF; V: TRBV4-3; D: -; J: TRBJ1-1; size: -
DNA: TGCAGCCTCGAAAGCATAGGGGCAGGGGAAGATACGCAGTATTTT; CDR3: CSLESIGAGEDTQYF; V: TRBV20-1; D: -; J: TRBJ2-3; size: many
DNA: TGTGCCAGCAGCTTCGGGGAGACAGAGACCCAGTACTTC; CDR3: CASSFGETETQYF; V: TRBV7-2; D: -; J: TRBJ2-5; size: -
DNA: TGCAGCGTCCCTCCCCCCCAAGGAAACACAGATACGCAGTATTTT; CDR3: CSVPPPQGNTDTQYF; V: TRBV29-1; D: -; J: TRBJ2-3; size: many
DNA: TGTGCCAGCAGTCTGAGCGGCGGCTACACCTTC; CDR3: CASSLSGGYTF; V: TRBV12-3/TRBV12-4; D: -; J: TRBJ1-2; size: few
DNA: TGCGCCAGCAGCTCTGGACAGGCAAACACTGAAGCTTTCTTT; CDR3: CASSSGQANTEAFF; V: TRBV5-1; D: TRBD1; J: TRBJ1-1; size: many
DNA: TGCGCCAGCAGCTGGGACAGAACCTACGAGCAGTACTTC; CDR3: CASSWDRTYEQYF; V: TRBV4-1; D: TRBD1; J: TRBJ2-7; size: many
DNA: TGTGCCAGCACTCCCCTGGGACAGTACCAAGAGACCCAGTACTTC; CDR3: CASTPLGQYQETQYF; V: TRBV6-1; D: TRBD1; J: TRBJ2-5; size: many
DNA: TGTGCCAGCAGTTATGGGGGGTACCAAGAGACCCAGTACTTC; CDR3: CASSYGGYQETQYF; V: TRBV6-6; D: -; J: TRBJ2-5; size: many
DNA: TGTGCCAGCAGTCTTCTAGCGGGCTCCTACAATGAGCAGTTCTTC; CDR3: CASSLLAGSYNEQFF; V: TRBV6-2/TRBV6-3; D: TRBD2; J: TRBJ2-1; size: many
DNA: TGTGCCACCGGTACAGACCTGGGTGGCTCTCAAGAGTACAATGAGCAGTTCTTC; CDR3: CATGTDLGGSQEYNEQFF; V: TRBV15; D: -; J: TRBJ2-1; size: many
DNA: TGTGCCACCAGCAGAGGGGACACGAACTCCTATAATTCACCCCTCCACTTT; CDR3: CATSRGDTNSYNSPLHF; V: TRBV15; D: -; J: TRBJ1-6; size: few
DNA: TGTGCCAGCAGCCCCCGTGGCCTAGCGGGGGGGCAGATCTTC; CDR3: CASSPRGLAGGQIF; V: TRBV7-3; D: TRBD2; J: TRBJ2-1; size: -
DNA: TGTGCCAGCAGCCAAGTCGGGCTAGCCCACAACAATAAGCAGTTCTTC; CDR3: CASSQVGLAHNNKQFF; V: TRBV3-1; D: -; J: TRBJ2-1; size: -
DNA: TGTGCCAGCTCGTACTCTACGCGGTATTTT; CDR3: CASSYSTRYF; V: TRBV18; D: -; J: TRBJ2-3; size: -
DNA: TGCGCCAGCAGCCCGGACAGGGCTCTCGTAGCCAACGTCCTGACTTTC; CDR3: CASSPDRALVANVLTF; V: TRBV5-1; D: TRBD1; J: TRBJ2-6; size: many
DNA: TGTGCCAGCAGTGAAAGCGCGGGAGGAGAGACCCAGTACTTC; CDR3: CASSESAGGETQYF; V: TRBV6-1; D: TRBD2; J: TRBJ2-5; size: -
DNA: TGTGCCAGCAGCCCCCGACAGGACCTTTACGAGCAGTACTTC; CDR3: CASSPRQDLYEQYF; V: TRBV7-6; D: -; J: TRBJ2-7; size: many
DNA: TGTGCCAGCAGCCGAACACAAGGCACTGAAGTTTTCTTT; CDR3: CASSRTQGTEVFF; V: TRBV7-8; D: -; J: TRBJ1-1; size: many
DNA: TGTGCCAGCACCTCACAGGGGGCAGGGGAGACCCAGTACTTC; CDR3: CASTSQGAGETQYF; V: TRBV28; D: TRBD1; J: TRBJ2-5; size: few
DNA: TGCGCCAGCAGCACCGGGACTAGCGGGGGGTCCCATACGCAGTATTTT; CDR3: CASSTGTSGGSHTQYF; V: TRBV5-1; D: TRBD2; J: TRBJ2-3; size: many